This T cell receptor beta chain originates from a study of Ad26.COV2.S vaccination and SARS-CoV-2 variants. Study-level background: Into the muscle, Ad26.COV2.S was dosed once or twice, 56 days apart. Whole-study results and caveats: Placebo recipients and vaccine recipients were similar in non-spike TCR breadth.

Treatment defined: 15 to 20 received Ad26.COV2.S at low or high dose, single or two shots; about five received placebo; per-sample allocation not given. Sampling occurred on day 63 after the first vaccine or placebo injection. The vaccine antigen was prefusion-stabilized Wuhan SARS-CoV-2 spike. CDR3 length: 18 residues. The V gene lost 6 bases and the J gene lost 1 base, with 23 bases spanning the gap. CDR1 KGHSH and CDR2 LQKENI come from the germline V gene. A remark on this clone: Its specificity is not known.

The repertoire was sequenced with immunoSEQ multiplex PCR; TCRdb's copy has only in-frame clones and lacks some. The table lists about 500,000 clones, 80% to 90% of them singletons. This sequence was found in a person aged 18 to 59 who received the Ad26.COV2.S COVID-19 vaccine or a placebo. This chain connects TRBV18 to TRBJ2-3; possible D gene TRBD2, 6 bases. The material sequenced was peripheral blood, taken in a trial of Ad26.COV2.S vaccine versus placebo. The CDR3 loop reads CASSSEGRGRIGTDTQYF. The CDR3 nucleotides read TGTGCCAGCTCCTCAGAGGGGCGGGGCCGCATTGGCACAGATACGCAGTATTTT. Full variable domain (rest looked up from reference TRBV18 and TRBJ2-3): NAGVMQNPRHLVRRRGQEARLRCSPMKGHSHVYWYRQLPEEGLKFMVYLQKENIIDESGMPKERFSAEFPKEGPSILRIQQVVRGDSAAYFCASSSEGRGRIGTDTQYFGPGTRLTVL.